Sequencing of this T cell receptor beta chain was carried out in a study of blood T cell repertoires in COVID-19. Turning to the study itself: The United States, Italy and Spain supplied acute and convalescent COVID-19 samples.

This clone has more than one count but fewer than ten. This CDR3 spans 14 amino acids. Trimming cost V 6 bases and J 6 bases; bases outside gene matches: 10. Germline loops: CDR1 MNHEY, CDR2 SVGAGI. In the original analysis: Amplification of reference gene primers was used by the study to estimate nucleated cell counts. Sequencing was performed with immunoSEQ multiplex PCR; in TCRdb, only in-frame clones are kept and a portion is missing. That table is the source of V, J and clone size, and D and trimming were worked out from the DNA. The sample includes about 110,000 clones, over 80% of them seen just once.

This receptor was taken from a woman aged 30 to 39 with acute or convalescent COVID-19. V usage is TRBV6-5 and J usage is TRBJ1-2; 7 bases line up with TRBD1. Sequenced input: peripheral blood. The CDR3, as DNA: TGTGCCAGCAGCCCCGACAGGGTCTATCATGGCTACACCTTC. Its protein is CASSPDRVYHGYTF.